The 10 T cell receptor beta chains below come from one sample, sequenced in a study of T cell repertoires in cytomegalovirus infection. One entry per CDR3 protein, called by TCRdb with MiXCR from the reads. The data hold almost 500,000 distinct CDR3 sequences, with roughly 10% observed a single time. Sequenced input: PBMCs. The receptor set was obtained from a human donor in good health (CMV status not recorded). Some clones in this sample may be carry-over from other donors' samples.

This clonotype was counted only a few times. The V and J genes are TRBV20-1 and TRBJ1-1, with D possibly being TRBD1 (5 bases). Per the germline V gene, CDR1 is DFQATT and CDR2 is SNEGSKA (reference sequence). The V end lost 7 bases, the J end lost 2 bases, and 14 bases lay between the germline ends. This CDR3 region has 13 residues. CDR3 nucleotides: TGCAGTGTCGCCGGGACTATTAACACTGAAGCTTTCTTT. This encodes CSVAGTINTEAFF.

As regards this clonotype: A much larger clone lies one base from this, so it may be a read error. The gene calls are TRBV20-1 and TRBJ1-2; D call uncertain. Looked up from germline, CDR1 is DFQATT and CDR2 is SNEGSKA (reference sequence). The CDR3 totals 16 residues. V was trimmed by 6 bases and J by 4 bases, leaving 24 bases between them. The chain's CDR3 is CSAPRRPIAQFYGYTF. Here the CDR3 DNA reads TGCAGTGCCCCCCGGCGGCCGATTGCTCAATTCTATGGCTACACCTTC.

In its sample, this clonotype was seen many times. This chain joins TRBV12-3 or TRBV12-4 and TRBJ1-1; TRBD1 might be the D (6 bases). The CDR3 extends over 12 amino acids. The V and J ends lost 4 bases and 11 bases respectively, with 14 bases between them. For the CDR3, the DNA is TGTGCCAGCAGTTCAGGGGATTTGGCGGCTTTCTTT. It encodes CASSSGDLAAFF.

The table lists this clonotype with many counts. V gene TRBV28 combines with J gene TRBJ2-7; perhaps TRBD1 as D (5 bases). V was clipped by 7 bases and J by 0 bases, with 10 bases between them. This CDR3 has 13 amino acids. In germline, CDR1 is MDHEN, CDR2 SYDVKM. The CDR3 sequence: CASTWGYSYEQYF. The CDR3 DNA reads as TGTGCCAGCACCTGGGGCTACTCCTACGAGCAGTACTTC.

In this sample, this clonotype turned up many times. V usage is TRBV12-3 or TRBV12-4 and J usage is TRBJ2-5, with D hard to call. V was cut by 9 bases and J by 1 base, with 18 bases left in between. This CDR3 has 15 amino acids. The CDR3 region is CASRSSWAVQETQYF. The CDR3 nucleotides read TGTGCCAGTCGGTCTTCTTGGGCGGTCCAAGAGACCCAGTACTTC.

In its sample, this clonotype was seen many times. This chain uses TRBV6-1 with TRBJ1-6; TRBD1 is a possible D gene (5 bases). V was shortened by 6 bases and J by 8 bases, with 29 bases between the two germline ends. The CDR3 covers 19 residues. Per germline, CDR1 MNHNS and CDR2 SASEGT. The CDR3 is CASRVYAHGTGALDSPLHF. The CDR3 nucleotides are TGTGCCAGCAGAGTCTATGCCCATGGGACCGGGGCCCTGGATTCACCCCTCCACTTT.

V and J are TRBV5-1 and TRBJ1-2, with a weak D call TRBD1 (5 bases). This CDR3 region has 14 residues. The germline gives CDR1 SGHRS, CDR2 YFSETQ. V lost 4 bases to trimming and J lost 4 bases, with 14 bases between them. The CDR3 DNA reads TGCGCCAGCAGCCCCGGGGGGGGATTCTATGGCTACACCTTC. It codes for CASSPGGGFYGYTF. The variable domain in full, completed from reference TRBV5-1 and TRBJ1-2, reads KAGVTQTPRYLIKTRGQQVTLSCSPISGHRSVSWYQQTPGQGLQFLFEYFSETQRNKGNFPGRFSGRQFSNSRSEMNVSTLELGDSALYLCASSPGGGFYGYTFGSGTRLTVV.

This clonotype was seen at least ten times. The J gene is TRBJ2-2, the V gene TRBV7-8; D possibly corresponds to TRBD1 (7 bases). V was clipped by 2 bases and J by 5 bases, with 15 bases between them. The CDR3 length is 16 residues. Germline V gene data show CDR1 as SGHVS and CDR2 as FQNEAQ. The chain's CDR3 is CASSLIGGGRTGELFF. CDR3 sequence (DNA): TGTGCCAGCAGCTTAATCGGAGGGGGCCGAACCGGGGAGCTGTTTTTT.

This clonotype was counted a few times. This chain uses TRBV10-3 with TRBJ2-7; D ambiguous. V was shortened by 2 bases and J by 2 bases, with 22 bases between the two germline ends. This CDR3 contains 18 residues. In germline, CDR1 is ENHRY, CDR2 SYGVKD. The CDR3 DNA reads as TGTGCCATCAGTGAGAGTCCCCTGAGGCGTGAGGTTACCTACGAGCAGTACTTC. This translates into CAISESPLRREVTYEQYF.

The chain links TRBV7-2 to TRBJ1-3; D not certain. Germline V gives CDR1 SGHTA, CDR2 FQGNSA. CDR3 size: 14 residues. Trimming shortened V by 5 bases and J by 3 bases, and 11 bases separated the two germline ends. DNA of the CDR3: TGTGCCAGCAGCCGAACGACTTTTGGAAACACCATATATTTT. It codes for CASSRTTFGNTIYF.